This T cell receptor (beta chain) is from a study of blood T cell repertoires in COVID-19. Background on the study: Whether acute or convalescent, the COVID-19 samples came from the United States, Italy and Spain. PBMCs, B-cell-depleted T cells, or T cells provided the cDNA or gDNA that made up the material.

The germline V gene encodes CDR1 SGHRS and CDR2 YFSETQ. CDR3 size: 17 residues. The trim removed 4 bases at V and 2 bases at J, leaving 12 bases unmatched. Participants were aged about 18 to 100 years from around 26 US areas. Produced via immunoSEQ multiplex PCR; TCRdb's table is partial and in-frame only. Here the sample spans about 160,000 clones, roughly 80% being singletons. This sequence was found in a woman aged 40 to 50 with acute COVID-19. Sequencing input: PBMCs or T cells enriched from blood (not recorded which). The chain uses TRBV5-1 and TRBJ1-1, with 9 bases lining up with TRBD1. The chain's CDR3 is CASSGLKGQGVNTEAFF. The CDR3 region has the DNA TGCGCCAGCAGCGGTCTAAAGGGACAGGGAGTCAACACTGAAGCTTTCTTT. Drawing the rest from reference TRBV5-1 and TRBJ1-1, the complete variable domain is KAGVTQTPRYLIKTRGQQVTLSCSPISGHRSVSWYQQTPGQGLQFLFEYFSETQRNKGNFPGRFSGRQFSNSRSEMNVSTLELGDSALYLCASSGLKGQGVNTEAFFGQGTRLTVV.